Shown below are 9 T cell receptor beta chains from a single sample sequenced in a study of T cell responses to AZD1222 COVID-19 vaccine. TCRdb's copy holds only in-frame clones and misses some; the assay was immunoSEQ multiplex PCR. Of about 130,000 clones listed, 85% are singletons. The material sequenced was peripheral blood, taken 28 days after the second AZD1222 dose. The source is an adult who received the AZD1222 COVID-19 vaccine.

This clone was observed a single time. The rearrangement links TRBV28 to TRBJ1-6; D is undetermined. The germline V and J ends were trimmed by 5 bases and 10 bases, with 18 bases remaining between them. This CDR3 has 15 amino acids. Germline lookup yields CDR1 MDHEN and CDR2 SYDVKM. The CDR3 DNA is TGTGCCAGCAGTACCGCCGGCAGGTCCCACTCACCCCTCCACTTT. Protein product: CASSTAGRSHSPLHF.

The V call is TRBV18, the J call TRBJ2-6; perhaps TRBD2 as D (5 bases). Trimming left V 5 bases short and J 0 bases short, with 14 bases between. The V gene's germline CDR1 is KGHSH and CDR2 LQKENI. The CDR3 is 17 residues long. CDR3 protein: CASSSVQRTSGANVLTF. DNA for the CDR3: TGTGCCAGCTCATCCGTGCAGCGGACCTCTGGGGCCAACGTCCTGACTTTC.

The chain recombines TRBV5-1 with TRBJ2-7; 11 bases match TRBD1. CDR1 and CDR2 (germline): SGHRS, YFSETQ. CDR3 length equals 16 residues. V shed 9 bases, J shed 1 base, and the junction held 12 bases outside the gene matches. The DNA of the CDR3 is TGCGCCAACAATAAACTAGGGACAGGGGGTTCCTACGAGCAGTACTTC. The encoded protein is CANNKLGTGGSYEQYF.

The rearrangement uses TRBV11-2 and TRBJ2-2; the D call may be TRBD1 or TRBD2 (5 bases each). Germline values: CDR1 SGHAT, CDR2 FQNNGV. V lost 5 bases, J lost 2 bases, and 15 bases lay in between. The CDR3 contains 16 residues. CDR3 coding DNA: TGTGCCAGCAGCCGAGGGGACGGGCCCAACACCGGGGAGCTGTTTTTT. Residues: CASSRGDGPNTGELFF.

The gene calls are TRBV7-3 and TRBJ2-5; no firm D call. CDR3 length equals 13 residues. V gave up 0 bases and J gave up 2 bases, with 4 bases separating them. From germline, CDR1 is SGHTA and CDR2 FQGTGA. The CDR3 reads CASSLTPQETQYF. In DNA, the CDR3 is TGTGCCAGCAGCTTAACCCCACAAGAGACCCAGTACTTC. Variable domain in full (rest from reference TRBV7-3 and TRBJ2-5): GAGVSQTPSNKVTEKGKYVELRCDPISGHTALYWYRQSLGQGPEFLIYFQGTGAADDSGLPNDRFFAVRPEGSVSTLKIQRTERGDSAVYLCASSLTPQETQYFGPGTRLLVL.

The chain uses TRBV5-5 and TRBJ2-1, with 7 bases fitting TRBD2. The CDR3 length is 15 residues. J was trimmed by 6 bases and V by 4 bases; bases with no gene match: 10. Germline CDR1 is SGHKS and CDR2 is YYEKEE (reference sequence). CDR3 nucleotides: TGTGCCAGCAGCCGAGACAGCGGGGTCATCAATGAGCAGTTCTTC. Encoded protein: CASSRDSGVINEQFF.

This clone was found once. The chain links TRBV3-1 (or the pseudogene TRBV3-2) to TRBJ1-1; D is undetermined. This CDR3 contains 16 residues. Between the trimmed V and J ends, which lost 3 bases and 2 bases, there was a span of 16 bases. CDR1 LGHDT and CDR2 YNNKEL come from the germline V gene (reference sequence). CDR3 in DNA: TGTGCCAGCAGCCAGGGATCGCCTCATCGTAACACTGAAGCTTTCTTT. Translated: CASSQGSPHRNTEAFF.

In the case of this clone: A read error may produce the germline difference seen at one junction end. CDR3 in amino acids: CANSLEAGAQGGELFF. DNA for the CDR3: TGTGCCAACAGCTTAGAAGCGGGGGCGCAGGGCGGGGAGCTGTTTTTT. This chain links TRBV11-1 with TRBJ2-2; TRBD2 agrees at 8 bases. The CDR3 has 16 residues. CDR1 is SGHAT and CDR2 is FQDESV in the germline V gene (reference sequence).

CDR3 amino acids: CASGYGRYSGANVLTF. In nucleotides, the CDR3 is TGTGCCAGCGGTTACGGCAGGTACTCTGGGGCCAACGTCCTGACTTTC. The chain recombines TRBV28 with TRBJ2-6; D is unresolved. Germline CDR1 reads MDHEN; CDR2 reads SYDVKM. V lost 8 bases to trimming and J lost 0 bases, with 14 bases between them. The CDR3 is made up of 16 amino acids.